Presented here are 2 T cell receptor beta chains from one specimen sequenced in a study of blood T cells in healthy people across ages. The second PCR ran roughly 6 to 11 cycles with a sample-barcoded 5' primer and J-beta primers. TCRdb called the 5' RACE reads again in MiXCR, with one record for every CDR3 protein. This table holds some 1.8 million distinct CDR3 sequences, 30% to 40% found once. Specimen: blood. These TCRs come from a human donor in good health.

This clonotype was picked up a small number of times. CDR3: CASSFPPAGRVAKQYF. CDR3 sequence (DNA): TGTGCCAGCAGCTTCCCCCCCGCCGGTAGGGTGGCAAAGCAGTACTTC. This chain joins TRBV7-2 and TRBJ2-7; D is unclear. The germline V gene has CDR1 SGHTA and CDR2 FQGNSA. The ends were cut back, 3 bases at V and 8 bases at J, with 23 bases in the middle. CDR3 size: 16 residues.

The CDR3 DNA reads TGTGCCAGCAGTACTAGGACGGACCTCTATGGCTACACCTTC. This codes for CASSTRTDLYGYTF. The chain links TRBV12-3 or TRBV12-4 to TRBJ1-2; D is unclear. V gave up 5 bases and J gave up 4 bases, with 14 bases separating them. This CDR3 comprises 14 residues.